This TCR beta chain is drawn from a study of a mutant IDH1 vaccine in newly diagnosed glioma. Time point indicated: week 5, during vaccination. A 20-mer mutant IDH1 peptide at 300 ug was injected subcutaneously with topical imiquimod. TCRdb keeps only in-frame clones here, not all; method: immunoSEQ multiplex PCR. The data contain roughly 39,000 clones, about 80% of them singletons. Trimming removed 1 base from V and 5 bases from J; junction bases left unmatched: 3. CDR1 SGHTA and CDR2 FQGNSA come from the germline V gene. The CDR3 has 14 amino acids. A word on this clone: No antigen is known for it.

The genes are TRBV7-2 and TRBJ2-3, with 7 nucleotides matching TRBD2. This receptor was obtained from a man aged 35 to 55 with glioma. The input for sequencing was PBMCs, taken from a glioma patient whose treatment included an IDH1 peptide vaccine. CDR3 region: CASSLGLARDTQYF. CDR3 sequence (DNA): TGTGCCAGCAGCTTAGGACTAGCTAGAGATACGCAGTATTTT.